What follows are 12 T cell receptor beta chains derived from one specimen sequenced in a study of beta chain features in type 1 diabetes. Overall study results and limits: Moderate but significant shortening of TCRB CDR3s was recorded in all four CD4+ subsets from Type 1 diabetes patients.

No antigens are known for them. As every portion of the isolated RNA was reverse transcribed, the sequencing read expressed TCRB transcripts. TCRdb keeps only in-frame clones here, not all; method: immunoSEQ multiplex PCR. The sample includes hundreds of thousands of clones, more than 13% of them seen just once. The sequenced sample consisted of naive CD4+ T cells from blood. These receptors were taken from a man aged 18 to 29 with type 1 diabetes.

This clone appeared a few times. The rearrangement joins TRBV7-9 to TRBJ2-1; D might be TRBD2 (7 bases). Trimming took off 5 bases at V and 0 bases at J, with 11 bases between the two ends. Per germline, CDR1 SEHNR and CDR2 FQNEAQ (reference sequence). The CDR3 is 15 amino acids. In DNA, the CDR3 is TGTGCCAGCAGCCCGGGGGGCCTCTCCTACAATGAGCAGTTCTTC. This sequence encodes CASSPGGLSYNEQFF.

The J gene is TRBJ2-7, the V gene TRBV2; a possible D gene is TRBD1 (6 bases). Trimming cost V 4 bases and J 5 bases, with 12 bases left between them. The CDR3 extends over 13 amino acids. The germline V gene has CDR1 SNHLY and CDR2 FYNNEI. In DNA form, the CDR3 reads TGTGCCAGCAGTGGGACAGCCCCTGACGAGCAGTACTTC. As protein: CASSGTAPDEQYF.

This clone turned up a few times. This chain connects TRBV4-1 to TRBJ2-7; maybe TRBD2 (6 bases). The germline V and J ends were trimmed by 1 base and 1 base, with 11 bases remaining between them. This CDR3 contains 15 residues. Germline lookup yields CDR1 MGHRA and CDR2 YSYEKL. This CDR3 is CASSQGDGGSYEQYF. The CDR3 nucleotides are TGCGCCAGCAGCCAAGGAGACGGGGGATCCTACGAGCAGTACTTC.

The V gene is TRBV6-1, the J gene TRBJ1-2; D remains ambiguous. CDR1 is MNHNS and CDR2 is SASEGT in the germline V gene. Trimming cost V 0 bases and J 5 bases, with 16 bases left between them. The CDR3 covers 16 residues. The CDR3 DNA reads TGTGCCAGCAGTGAAGCCCCGACCGCTGTGCGGTATGGCTACACCTTC. Its translation is CASSEAPTAVRYGYTF.

This chain uses TRBV13 with TRBJ2-1; D possibly matches TRBD1 or TRBD2 (5 bases each). In germline, CDR1 is PRHDT, CDR2 FYEKMQ (reference sequence). The germline V and J ends were trimmed by 0 bases and 4 bases, with 10 bases remaining between them. This CDR3 has 15 amino acids. Here the CDR3 DNA reads TGTGCCAGCAGCTTAGGGGGGACCCAATACAATGAGCAGTTCTTC. This translates into CASSLGGTQYNEQFF.

This clone appeared a few times. The V and J genes are TRBV18 and TRBJ2-5, with D uncertain. Per germline, CDR1 KGHSH and CDR2 LQKENI. CDR3 length: 13 amino acids. Between the trimmed V and J ends, which lost 1 base and 7 bases, there was a span of 10 bases. In DNA form, the CDR3 reads TGTGCCAGCTCACCACGGGTATTGGGGACCCAGTACTTC. It is translated as CASSPRVLGTQYF. Filled out from reference TRBV18 and TRBJ2-5, the complete variable domain reads NAGVMQNPRHLVRRRGQEARLRCSPMKGHSHVYWYRQLPEEGLKFMVYLQKENIIDESGMPKERFSAEFPKEGPSILRIQQVVRGDSAAYFCASSPRVLGTQYFGPGTRLLVL.

This clone was seen a few times. V is TRBV11-2 and J is TRBJ2-7; D might be TRBD2 (5 bases). The CDR3 extends over 12 amino acids. Germline assignment: CDR1 SGHAT and CDR2 FQNNGV. V lost 1 base and J lost 6, with 7 bases in between. CDR3 bases: TGTGCCAGCAGCTTAGCGGGGTCCGAGCAGTACTTC. It yields the protein CASSLAGSEQYF.

This sequence joins TRBV6-5 and TRBJ2-3; D perhaps matches TRBD2 (5 bases). The CDR3 spans 11 residues. With 5 bases removed from V and 7 bases from J, the gap between germline ends came to 7 bases. The germline gives CDR1 MNHEY, CDR2 SVGAGI. In DNA form, the CDR3 reads TGTGCCAGCAGTGAGCGGTATACGCAGTATTTT. Translating it yields CASSERYTQYF.

The rearrangement joins TRBV10-3 to TRBJ1-1, with D maybe TRBD1 (6 bases). CDR3 length: 13 amino acids. CDR1 is ENHRY, CDR2 SYGVKD, per germline. V dropped 7 bases and J dropped 5 bases, with 14 bases sitting between them. DNA of the CDR3: TGTGCCATCACTACAGGGAGGGATACTGAAGCTTTCTTT. This sequence encodes CAITTGRDTEAFF.

This clone turned up a few times. The chain has TRBV5-1 and TRBJ2-7; D not certain. The CDR3 has 15 residues. Germline V gene data show CDR1 as SGHRS and CDR2 as YFSETQ. Deletions cut 0 bases from V and 2 bases from J, with 12 bases between. For the CDR3, the DNA is TGCGCCAGCAGCTTGGCCGAGGTCGCGACCTACGAGCAGTACTTC. Protein sequence: CASSLAEVATYEQYF.

This clone was seen a handful of times. The gene calls are TRBV5-1 and TRBJ2-5; a possible D gene is TRBD2 (6 bases). CDR3 size: 15 residues. V gave up 7 bases and J gave up 0 bases, with 16 bases separating them. Germline CDR1 is SGHRS and CDR2 is YFSETQ. The CDR3: CASGLSSDNQETQYF. The CDR3, as DNA: TGCGCCAGCGGACTATCATCCGACAACCAAGAGACCCAGTACTTC.

The chain combines TRBV25-1 with TRBJ1-1; 7 nucleotides agree with TRBD1. This CDR3 has 15 residues. Losses at the gene ends were 3 bases for V and 3 bases for J; bases not matched to a gene: 7. Looked up from germline, CDR1 is MGHDK and CDR2 is SYGVNS. Written as DNA, the CDR3 is TGTGCCAGCAGTGACAGGGGGGGTTCTCACACTGAAGCTTTCTTT. Translating it yields CASSDRGGSHTEAFF.